Below are 25 T cell receptor beta chains sequenced from a single sample in a study of early T cells in non-severe SARS-CoV-2 infection. TCRdb itself ran the 5' RACE reads through MiXCR, one entry per CDR3 protein. The table shows 70,000 or so distinct CDR3 sequences, with less than 15% occurring only once. Sample: whole blood. Every receptor here comes from an adult who was a healthcare worker with PCR-confirmed SARS-CoV-2 infection or an uninfected control (not recorded which).

This clonotype was counted ten times or more. The gene calls are TRBV29-1 and TRBJ2-7; D perhaps matches TRBD2 (5 bases). V was pared by 0 bases and J by 4 bases, with 16 bases between. The CDR3 totals 15 residues. Germline assignment: CDR1 SQVTM and CDR2 ANQGSEA. CDR3 sequence reads: CSVEDLKLGGYEQYF. The DNA for the CDR3 is TGCAGCGTTGAAGATCTGAAGCTAGGCGGGTACGAGCAGTACTTC.

In its sample, this clonotype was seen a few times. The rearrangement uses TRBV11-3 and TRBJ1-1, with 9 bases identical to TRBD1. From germline, CDR1 is SGHNT and CDR2 YENEEA. V lost 5 bases, J lost 8 bases, and 6 bases stayed unmatched. The CDR3 consists of 13 residues. The CDR3 spells CASSPSGTGEAFF. The CDR3 coding sequence is TGTGCCAGCAGCCCTAGCGGGACAGGGGAAGCTTTCTTT.

This clonotype was observed a handful of times. The chain recombines TRBV5-1 with TRBJ2-2, with D possibly TRBD2 on 5 matching bases. V shed 1 base and J shed 7 bases, with 14 bases lying between them. This CDR3 is 15 amino acids long. Germline assignment: CDR1 SGHRS and CDR2 YFSETQ. For the CDR3, the DNA is TGCGCCAGCAGCTTGAGGACTGCATCGAGCGGGGAGCTGTTTTTT. Amino acid sequence: CASSLRTASSGELFF.

CDR3 in DNA: TGCAGTGCTAGAGTCATTACGGGATCCTCCTACAATGAGCAGTTCTTC. Protein sequence: CSARVITGSSYNEQFF. J is TRBJ2-1 and V is TRBV20-1, with TRBD2 as a possible D gene (5 bases). CDR1 and CDR2 from the germline V gene are DFQATT and SNEGSKA (reference sequence). The CDR3 totals 16 residues. Trimming removed 1 base from V and 0 bases from J, with 13 bases in between.

The chain couples TRBV7-2 to TRBJ2-2; no clear D gene. The CDR3 runs to 13 residues. Germline CDR1 reads SGHTA; CDR2 reads FQGNSA. Trimming removed 2 bases from V and 1 base from J, with 2 bases in between. The CDR3 loop reads CASSLKNTGELFF. The CDR3 region has the DNA TGTGCCAGCAGCTTAAAGAACACCGGGGAGCTGTTTTTT.

The chain is built from TRBV27 and TRBJ2-3; 8 nucleotides match TRBD1. CDR1 MNHEY and CDR2 SMNVEV come from the germline V gene (reference sequence). There are 16 residues in the CDR3. V shed 6 bases, J shed 4 bases, and the junction held 12 bases outside the gene matches. The CDR3 spells CASRLQGGLVSDTQYF. The CDR3 DNA sequence: TGTGCCAGCAGGCTACAGGGGGGCCTGGTATCAGATACGCAGTATTTT.

This chain uses TRBV18 with TRBJ2-2; no reliable D call. CDR1 is KGHSH, CDR2 LQKENI, per germline. The V end lost 3 bases, the J end lost 6 bases, and 11 bases lay between the germline ends. The CDR3 is 14 residues long. CDR3 in amino acids: CASSPLGSSGELFF. Here the CDR3 DNA reads TGTGCCAGCTCACCTCTTGGGTCCTCCGGGGAGCTGTTTTTT.

The gene calls are TRBV5-4 and TRBJ2-3, with no clear D. CDR1 and CDR2 (germline): SGHNT, YYREEE (reference sequence). The CDR3 consists of 14 residues. Deletions cut 2 bases from V and 2 bases from J, with 9 bases between. The CDR3: CASSFFLSTDTQYF. CDR3 nucleotides: TGTGCCAGCAGCTTTTTCCTTTCCACAGATACGCAGTATTTT.

The V and J genes are TRBV7-9 and TRBJ2-7; 10 nucleotides agree with TRBD1. The CDR3 has 14 residues. Germline values: CDR1 SEHNR, CDR2 FQNEAQ (reference sequence). V trimming: 5 bases; J trimming: 3 bases; junction bases outside the gene matches: 4. DNA for the CDR3: TGTGCCAGCAGCCCGGGACAGGGGTACTACGAGCAGTACTTC. Its protein product is CASSPGQGYYEQYF.

J is TRBJ2-2 and V is TRBV11-2; weak D call: TRBD1 (5 bases). Trimming removed 2 bases at V and 4 bases at J, with 14 bases between. The CDR3 is 16 residues long. Germline V gives CDR1 SGHAT, CDR2 FQNNGV. The CDR3 nucleotides are TGTGCCAGCAGCTTACCAGGGTTTGCGCCCACCGGGGAGCTGTTTTTT. This sequence encodes CASSLPGFAPTGELFF.

The chain carries TRBV5-4 and TRBJ2-3; D might be TRBD2 (6 bases). The germline CDR1 and CDR2 sequences are SGHNT and YYREEE (reference sequence). Trimming cost V 0 bases and J 0 bases, with 20 bases left between them. The CDR3 has 19 amino acids. The CDR3 here is CASSLGASGGGGSTDTQYF. CDR3 sequence (DNA): TGTGCCAGCAGCTTGGGGGCCTCTGGGGGAGGCGGCAGCACAGATACGCAGTATTTT.

This chain joins TRBV10-2 and TRBJ2-3, with TRBD2 matching 10 bases. Germline assignment: CDR1 WSHSY and CDR2 SAAADI. V lost 6 bases to trimming and J lost 3 bases; unmatched junction nucleotides: 12. The CDR3 length is 17 residues. CDR3 protein: CASRRLAGARSTDTQYF. CDR3 sequence (DNA): TGCGCCAGCAGGCGACTAGCGGGCGCACGAAGTACAGATACGCAGTATTTT.

The table lists this clonotype with many counts. This sequence joins TRBV29-1 and TRBJ2-3; tentatively, D is TRBD1 (6 bases). V shed 6 bases and J shed 1 base, with 14 bases lying between them. This CDR3 has 14 residues. The germline gives CDR1 SQVTM, CDR2 ANQGSEA. The CDR3 DNA reads TGCAGCGTGAACAGGGTTGAGGGCACAGATACGCAGTATTTT. It translates to CSVNRVEGTDTQYF.

The chain employs TRBV6-2 or TRBV6-3 and TRBJ1-1; 8 nucleotides agree with TRBD1. The CDR3 consists of 15 residues. Germline lookup yields CDR1 MNHEY and CDR2 SVGEGT. With V trimmed by 8 bases and J by 1 base, 9 bases remained unmatched. The CDR3 is CASLDPGQGNTEAFF. CDR3 sequence (DNA): TGTGCCAGCTTAGACCCTGGACAGGGGAACACTGAAGCTTTCTTT.

Worth noting for this clonotype: Being one base from a much bigger clone, this may be a read error. This rearrangement joins TRBV7-2 to TRBJ1-1, with D perhaps matching TRBD1 (5 bases). The germline gives CDR1 SGHTA, CDR2 FQGNSA. The CDR3 totals 13 residues. DNA for the CDR3: TGTGTCAGCAGGTGGGACCCAATCGATGAAGCTTTCTTT. It translates to CVSRWDPIDEAFF. Looking up the rest from reference TRBV7-2 and TRBJ1-1 gives the full variable domain: GAGVSQSPSNKVTEKGKDVELRCDPISGHTALYWYRQSLGQGLEFLIYFQGNSAPDKSGLPSDRFSAERTGGSVSTLTIQRTQQEDSAVYLCVSRWDPIDEAFFGQGTRLTVV.

This clonotype was observed many times. The gene calls are TRBV18 and TRBJ2-5; D is undetermined. The CDR3 loop spans 12 amino acids. Germline V gene data show CDR1 as KGHSH and CDR2 as LQKENI. The ends were cut back, 4 bases at V and 2 bases at J, with 5 bases in the middle. The CDR3 DNA reads as TGTGCCAGCTCACGACCTCAAGAGACCCAGTACTTC. Translating it yields CASSRPQETQYF.

V and J are TRBV27 and TRBJ2-1; 11 bases agree with TRBD2. With V trimmed by 5 bases and J by 8 bases, 14 bases remained unmatched. CDR3 length equals 17 residues. CDR1 is MNHEY, CDR2 SMNVEV, per germline (reference sequence). The chain's CDR3 is CASSDTPLAGGGDEQFF. The DNA for the CDR3 is TGTGCCAGCAGTGACACCCCCCTAGCGGGGGGTGGGGATGAGCAGTTCTTC.

This chain links TRBV7-8 with TRBJ1-6; D might be TRBD1 (5 bases). V lost 5 bases, J lost 6 bases, and 14 bases lay in between. The length of the CDR3 is 15 residues. Germline-derived CDR1 and CDR2 are SGHVS and FQNEAQ. The CDR3 loop reads CASSPGTAGNSPLHF. CDR3 in DNA: TGTGCCAGCAGCCCCGGGACGGCGGGTAATTCACCCCTCCACTTT.

This clonotype has a count of ten or more. The gene calls are TRBV7-9 and TRBJ1-2; D uncertain. CDR3 length equals 12 residues. Germline-derived CDR1 and CDR2 are SEHNR and FQNEAQ (reference sequence). CDR3 bases: TGTGCAGTGGGCAGCAGTAACTATGGCTACACCTTC. The encoded protein is CAVGSSNYGYTF.

This rearrangement joins TRBV18 to TRBJ2-7, with D tentatively TRBD2 (5 bases). CDR3 length: 14 residues. V gave up 2 bases and J gave up 5 bases, with 13 bases separating them. CDR1 and CDR2 (germline): KGHSH, LQKENI. The CDR3 DNA sequence: TGTGCCAGCTCACCAAGCTCCCCCGGGGACGAGCAGTACTTC. It is translated as CASSPSSPGDEQYF.

This rearrangement joins TRBV18 to TRBJ2-1; possible D gene TRBD1, 6 bases. Trimming took off 3 bases at V and 7 bases at J, with 19 bases between the two ends. The CDR3 loop spans 16 amino acids. The germline V gene has CDR1 KGHSH and CDR2 LQKENI. The CDR3 bases are TGTGCCAGCTCACCGAGCGTCGGACAGCTCACGAATGAGCAGTTCTTC. It translates to CASSPSVGQLTNEQFF.

The gene calls are TRBV7-2 and TRBJ2-2; possibly TRBD1 for D (6 bases). Per germline, CDR1 SGHTA and CDR2 FQGNSA. V was shortened by 6 bases and J by 3 bases, with 11 bases between the two germline ends. The CDR3 length is 14 residues. CDR3 sequence reads: CASSRGGYTGELFF. In DNA form, the CDR3 reads TGTGCCAGCAGTCGAGGGGGATACACCGGGGAGCTGTTTTTT.

The CDR3 sequence is CASQNTPGTGDSEQYF. CDR3 nucleotide sequence: TGTGCCAGCCAGAACACACCCGGGACAGGGGATTCCGAGCAGTACTTC. This chain connects TRBV6-2 or TRBV6-3 to TRBJ2-7, with TRBD1 identical over 10 bases. The J segment lost 6 bases and the V segment lost 8 bases, leaving 16 bases of the junction unmatched. The CDR3 loop spans 16 amino acids. CDR1 and CDR2 (germline): MNHEY, SVGEGT.

Many counts were recorded for this clonotype. The chain has TRBV15 and TRBJ2-5, with TRBD2 matching over 9 bases. Per the germline V gene, CDR1 is LNHNV and CDR2 is YYDKDF (reference sequence). CDR3 length: 16 amino acids. V lost 3 bases and J lost 5; bases outside the gene matches: 10. Here the CDR3 DNA reads TGTGCCACCAGCAGGGCTAGCGGGACCCAAAGGGAGACCCAGTACTTC. It translates to CATSRASGTQRETQYF.

This clonotype appeared a few times. The genes are TRBV5-6 and TRBJ1-1, with D unresolved. The germline V gene has CDR1 SGHDT and CDR2 YYEEEE. Between the trimmed V and J ends, which lost 1 base and 11 bases, there was a span of 15 bases. The CDR3 covers 13 residues. CDR3 nucleotide sequence: TGTGCCAGCAGCTTGCGGCTCACCCCGGGCGCTTTCTTT. It is translated as CASSLRLTPGAFF.